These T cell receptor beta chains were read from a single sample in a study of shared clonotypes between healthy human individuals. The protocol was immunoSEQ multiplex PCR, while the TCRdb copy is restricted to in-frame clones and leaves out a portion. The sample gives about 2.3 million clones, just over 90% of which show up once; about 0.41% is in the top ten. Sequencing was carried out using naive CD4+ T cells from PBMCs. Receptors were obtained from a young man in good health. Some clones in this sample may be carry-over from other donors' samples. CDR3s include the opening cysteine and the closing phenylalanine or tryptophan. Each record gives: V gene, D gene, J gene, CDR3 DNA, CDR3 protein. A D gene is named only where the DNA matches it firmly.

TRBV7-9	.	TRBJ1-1	TGTGCCAGCAGCTTAGATGGCCCAGTTGAGGCTTTCTTT	CASSLDGPVEAFF
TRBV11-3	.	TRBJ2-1	TGTGCCAGCAGCTTAGTCGCCGGGACCCGCGCTGATAATGAGCAGTTCTTC	CASSLVAGTRADNEQFF
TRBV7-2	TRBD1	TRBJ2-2	TGTGCCAGCAGCACGCTACCCGGGACAGGGGCCACCGGGGAGCTGTTTTTT	CASSTLPGTGATGELFF
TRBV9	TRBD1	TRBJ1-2	TGTGCCAGCAGCCGAGGGGACAGGGTTTATGGCTACACCTTC	CASSRGDRVYGYTF
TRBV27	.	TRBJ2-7	TGTGCCAGCAGAGCGCGACGGGGCTCCTACGAGCAGTACTTC	CASRARRGSYEQYF
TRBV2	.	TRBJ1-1	TGTGCCAGCAGTGGCCCCAGAGGGGCCTTGAACACTGAAGCTTTCTTT	CASSGPRGALNTEAFF
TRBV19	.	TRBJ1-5	TGTGCCAGTAGTACTATGTTGGGTTTCAATCAGCCCCAGCATTTT	CASSTMLGFNQPQHF
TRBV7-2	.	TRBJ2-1	TGTGCCAGCAGCTTAGCTAGATTACGGGATGAGCAGTTCTTC	CASSLARLRDEQFF
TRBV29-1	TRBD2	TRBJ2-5	TGCAGCGCCCCGACTAGCAGAGAGACCCAGTACTTC	CSAPTSRETQYF
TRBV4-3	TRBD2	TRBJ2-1	TGCGCCAGCAGCCAAGGACTAGCGGGAGGGGGACAGTTCTTC	CASSQGLAGGGQFF
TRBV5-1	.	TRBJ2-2	TGCGCCAGCAGCTTGGCCGGGGGGCCTCCGGAGCTGTTTTTT	CASSLAGGPPELFF
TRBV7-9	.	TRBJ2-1	TGTGCCAGCACCCATTTATTCTGGGGGGACTTTGAGCAGTTCTTC	CASTHLFWGDFEQFF
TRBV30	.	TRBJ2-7	TGTGCCTGGAGTGTACCCGCCCGCGCTGGATACGAGCAGTACTTC	CAWSVPARAGYEQYF
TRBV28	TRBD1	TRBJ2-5	TGTGCCAGCAGTCTGACAGGGGGCGGGAAGACCCAGTACTTC	CASSLTGGGKTQYF
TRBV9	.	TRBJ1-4	TGTGCCAGCAGCATCAGAGATTCAACTAATGAAAAACTGTTTTTT	CASSIRDSTNEKLFF
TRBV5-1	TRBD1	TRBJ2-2	TGCGCCAGTCGACAGGGGGTCACCGGGGAGCTGTTTTTT	CASRQGVTGELFF
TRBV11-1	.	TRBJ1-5	TGTGCCAGCAGCATCGGTAGGGGCAGCAATCAGCCCCAGCATTTT	CASSIGRGSNQPQHF
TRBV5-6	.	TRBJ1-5	TGTGCCAGCAGCCTCCAGGGAACGCAGCCCCAGCATTTT	CASSLQGTQPQHF
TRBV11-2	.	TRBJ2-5	TGTGCCAGCAGCTTACTACCTAATTACCAAGAGACCCAGTACTTC	CASSLLPNYQETQYF
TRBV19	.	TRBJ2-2	TGTGCCAGTAGGGGACGCCAGGCGTATGACACCGGGGAGCTGTTTTTT	CASRGRQAYDTGELFF
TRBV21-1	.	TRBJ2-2	TGTGCCAGCAGCAACAGCCAGAACACCGGGGAGCTGTTTTTT	CASSNSQNTGELFF
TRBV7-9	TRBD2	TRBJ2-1	TGTGCCAGCACACGCCGGGGGCTAGCGGGAGCGGGTGAGCAGTTCTTC	CASTRRGLAGAGEQFF
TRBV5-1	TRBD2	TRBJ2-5	TGCGCCAGCAGCGTTGGGACTAGCCGTTCGGAGACCCAGTACTTC	CASSVGTSRSETQYF
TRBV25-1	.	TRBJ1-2	TGTGCCAGCAGTGAATATGGGGGGGCTAACTATGGCTACACCTTC	CASSEYGGANYGYTF